Listed below are T cell receptor beta chains from one sample, sequenced in a study of control samples from healthy donors and cancer patients. Libraries were prepared by immunoSEQ multiplex PCR; TCRdb keeps only in-frame clonotypes and omits some of them. The sample has some 120,000 clones; 70% to 90% are singletons. Sequenced: blood. These receptors all come from a woman aged 70-85 years in good health. CDR3s include the opening cysteine and the closing phenylalanine or tryptophan. A D gene is named only where the DNA matches it firmly. Clone size is not always given. Where it is, it says once, few, many or a class for expanded clones.

d_call | j_call | clone_size | v_call | cdr3_nt | cdr3_aa
NA | TRBJ2-5 | few | TRBV20-1 | TGCAGTGCCAGGGCCCAAGAGACCCAGTACTTC | CSARAQETQYF
NA | TRBJ2-6 | once | TRBV6-5 | TGTGCCACAACCGGGGGCTCTGGGGCCAACGTCCTGACTTTC | CATTGGSGANVLTF
NA | TRBJ1-2 | NA | TRBV2 | TGTGCCAGCACTGAGCCCGTAGGCAGGGACTATGGCTACACCTTC | CASTEPVGRDYGYTF
NA | TRBJ1-4 | NA | TRBV12-5 | TGTGCTAGTGGTTTGGTAGTTGAAAAACTGTTTTTT | CASGLVVEKLFF
TRBD2 | TRBJ2-4 | NA | TRBV19 | TGTGCCAGTACCGGGGGGGGCAATTTAGCCAAAAACATTCAGTACTTC | CASTGGGNLAKNIQYF
NA | TRBJ2-3 | NA | TRBV4-3 | TGCGCCAGCAGCCAGGCTCAGGGGAGCGGCACAGATACGCAGTATTTT | CASSQAQGSGTDTQYF
TRBD1 | TRBJ1-6 | many | TRBV7-9 | TGTGCCAGCAGCTTAACTCAGGGGGCACCCCTCCACTTT | CASSLTQGAPLHF
TRBD1 | TRBJ1-2 | NA | TRBV5-1 | TGCGCCAGCAGCCTGGGACAGACCCAAGACTACACCTTC | CASSLGQTQDYTF
TRBD1 | TRBJ1-1 | once | TRBV27 | TGTGCCAGCAGCGACCTGGACAGGATCACTGAAGCTTTCTTT | CASSDLDRITEAFF
NA | TRBJ1-2 | NA | TRBV27 | TGTGCCAGCAGTCCGGGGACCTTCGGCTATGGCTACACCTTC | CASSPGTFGYGYTF
NA | TRBJ2-7 | NA | TRBV11-2 | TGTGCCAGCAGCTTAGGACCAGGTAGCAGTACCCACGAGCAGTACTTC | CASSLGPGSSTHEQYF
NA | TRBJ1-2 | NA | TRBV14 | TGTGCCAGCAGCCAAGATTGGGGGGGCAGCGGCTACACCTTC | CASSQDWGGSGYTF
NA | TRBJ2-3 | NA | TRBV11-3 | TGTGCCAGCAGCTTAGGTCAGCCGGCGACAGATACGCAGTATTTT | CASSLGQPATDTQYF
TRBD2 | TRBJ2-3 | NA | TRBV9 | TGTGCCAGCAGCCCACTAGCGGGGGGAACAGATACGCAGTATTTT | CASSPLAGGTDTQYF
NA | TRBJ1-2 | NA | TRBV19 | TGTGCCAGTAGTAATCCCGGCTATGGCTACACCTTC | CASSNPGYGYTF
TRBD1 | TRBJ1-2 | NA | TRBV19 | TGTGCCAGTAGTGCTCTGGACAGGGCATTCTTAACTAACTATGGCTACACCTTC | CASSALDRAFLTNYGYTF
NA | TRBJ1-1 | NA | TRBV5-1 | TGCGCCAGCAGCCTTATGCAGTCCGACACTGAAGCTTTCTTT | CASSLMQSDTEAFF
NA | TRBJ2-2 | NA | TRBV27 | TGTGCCAGCAGCCCCACAGGGTCCGCCGGGGAGCTGTTTTTT | CASSPTGSAGELFF
NA | TRBJ1-2 | NA | TRBV2 | TGTGCCAGCAGTGAAAGAGGGATGGGGAATGGCTACACCTTC | CASSERGMGNGYTF
NA | TRBJ2-7 | NA | TRBV11-2 | TGTGCCAGCAGCTTAGACAGGGTAAGACGCGAGCAGTACTTC | CASSLDRVRREQYF